The 32 T cell receptor beta chains below come from one sample, sequenced in a study of blood T cell repertoires in COVID-19. TCRdb's copy holds only in-frame clones and misses some; the assay was immunoSEQ multiplex PCR. The profile shows around 270,000 clones, 65% to 85% of them singletons. Input material: peripheral blood. The receptors originated from a woman aged 40 to 50 who had recovered from COVID-19.

The genes are TRBV7-3 and TRBJ2-2, with 9 nucleotides matching TRBD2. CDR1 and CDR2 from the germline V gene are SGHTA and FQGTGA. The CDR3 runs to 15 residues. Losses at the gene ends were 5 bases for V and 7 bases for J; bases not matched to a gene: 8. As DNA, the CDR3 is TGTGCCAGCAGCCCCCGGACTAGCGACGGCGGGGAGCTGTTTTTT. This sequence encodes CASSPRTSDGGELFF.

The chain combines TRBV28 with TRBJ2-5, with 13 positions matching TRBD2. Germline CDR1 reads MDHEN; CDR2 reads SYDVKM. The CDR3 has 18 residues. V shed 3 bases, J shed 0 bases, and the junction held 7 bases outside the gene matches. For the CDR3, the DNA is TGTGCCAGCAGTTTCGAGGTACTAGCGGGGGGGTACCAAGAGACCCAGTACTTC. Encoded protein: CASSFEVLAGGYQETQYF.

The chain recombines TRBV6-6 with TRBJ2-6; D uncertain. This CDR3 spans 14 amino acids. Germline CDR1 reads MNHNY; CDR2 reads SVGAGI (reference sequence). Trimming stripped 7 bases from V and 0 bases from J, with 7 bases between. DNA of the CDR3: TGTGCCAGCACAGGAACCTCTGGGGCCAACGTCCTGACTTTC. This codes for CASTGTSGANVLTF.

The rearrangement uses TRBV4-2 and TRBJ1-4; D is ambiguous. This CDR3 comprises 13 residues. Looked up from germline, CDR1 is LGHNA and CDR2 is YNFKEQ. V lost 4 bases to trimming and J lost 3 bases, with 6 bases between them. The CDR3 nucleotides read TGTGCCAGCAGCCCTCGGTCTAATGAAAAACTGTTTTTT. Residues: CASSPRSNEKLFF.

The chain recombines TRBV3-1 (or the pseudogene TRBV3-2) with TRBJ1-4; possible D gene TRBD1, 5 bases. Trimming shortened V by 4 bases and J by 5 bases, and 14 bases separated the two germline ends. Germline lookup yields CDR1 LGHDT and CDR2 YNNKEL (reference sequence). This CDR3 spans 15 amino acids. CDR3 sequence reads: CASSLTRVLNEKLFF. The CDR3 DNA reads TGTGCCAGCAGCCTTACCAGGGTGCTGAATGAAAAACTGTTTTTT.

The V call is TRBV7-6, the J call TRBJ1-1; perhaps TRBD1 as D (6 bases). The germline CDR1 and CDR2 sequences are SGHVS and FNYEAQ. The CDR3 has 15 residues. The V end was cut by 6 bases, the J end by 3 bases, with 17 bases between. The CDR3 region has the DNA TGTGCCAGCAGACAGGATGGGGGGGCGGACACTGAAGCTTTCTTT. It yields the protein CASRQDGGADTEAFF.

The chain couples TRBV19 to TRBJ2-5; 7 positions match TRBD1. The CDR3 runs to 15 residues. Germline V gene sequence: CDR1 LNHDA, CDR2 SQIVND (reference sequence). Trimming cost V 6 bases and J 3 bases; bases outside gene matches: 10. The CDR3 DNA sequence: TGTGCCAGTAGAAACAGGGGCCGCTCTGAAGAGACCCAGTACTTC. Its translation is CASRNRGRSEETQYF.

The chain is built from TRBV5-1 and TRBJ2-2; no reliable D call. The CDR3 loop spans 15 amino acids. Germline CDR1 is SGHRS and CDR2 is YFSETQ. V dropped 4 bases and J dropped 1 base, with 11 bases sitting between them. CDR3: CASSLQHMNTGELFF. The CDR3 DNA is TGCGCCAGCAGCCTGCAACACATGAACACCGGGGAGCTGTTTTTT.

This rearrangement joins TRBV24-1 to TRBJ1-1; D is ambiguous. The CDR3 runs to 12 residues. Trimming stripped 7 bases from V and 4 bases from J, with 9 bases between. Germline V gene sequence: CDR1 KGHDR, CDR2 SFDVKD. The CDR3 sequence: CATSSGGTEAFF. CDR3 nucleotides: TGTGCCACCAGCAGCGGCGGCACTGAAGCTTTCTTT.

The chain carries TRBV10-1 and TRBJ2-1, with TRBD2 matching 14 bases. V lost 5 bases to trimming and J lost 9 bases; unmatched junction nucleotides: 21. The CDR3 spans 20 residues. CDR1 and CDR2 from the germline V gene are WNHNN and SYGVQD (reference sequence). The CDR3 here is CASSLYWTSGGQAGMGEQFF. The CDR3 DNA is TGCGCCAGCAGTCTATACTGGACTAGCGGGGGGCAGGCTGGGATGGGTGAGCAGTTCTTC.

V gene TRBV19 combines with J gene TRBJ1-1; the match to TRBD1 covers 7 bases. CDR1 and CDR2 (germline): LNHDA, SQIVND (reference sequence). This CDR3 has 18 residues. V lost 5 bases, J lost 0 bases, and 15 bases stayed unmatched. CDR3 DNA sequence: TGTGCCAGTAGTTTCCGCCGGGACAGACAAACTCTGAACACTGAAGCTTTCTTT. Translating gives CASSFRRDRQTLNTEAFF.

The rearrangement uses TRBV5-1 and TRBJ2-5, with 7 bases matching TRBD2. The CDR3 is 15 amino acids. With 4 bases clipped from V and 5 bases from J, the junction kept 11 bases outside the gene matches. CDR1 and CDR2 (germline): SGHRS, YFSETQ. CDR3 DNA sequence: TGCGCCAGCAGCAAACCCGGCGGGGGTAGGGAGACCCAGTACTTC. It translates to CASSKPGGGRETQYF.

The CDR3 nucleotides are TGTGCCACCAGCCAACGTTGGGGACAGGGTGCAACTAATGAAAAACTGTTTTTT. Its translation is CATSQRWGQGATNEKLFF. The chain recombines TRBV15 with TRBJ1-4, with 9 bases that match TRBD1. Germline assignment: CDR1 LNHNV and CDR2 YYDKDF (reference sequence). V lost 5 bases and J lost 0; bases outside the gene matches: 10. The CDR3 length is 18 residues.

Here the CDR3 reads CASSLRGSVYEQYF. CDR3 coding DNA: TGTGCCAGCAGCTTACGGGGGAGTGTCTACGAGCAGTACTTC. The chain has TRBV7-2 and TRBJ2-7; D is possibly TRBD2 (6 bases). The CDR3 has 14 residues. V dropped 2 bases and J dropped 3 bases, with 11 bases sitting between them. Germline loops: CDR1 SGHTA, CDR2 FQGNSA.

The chain combines TRBV5-1 with TRBJ1-4; maybe TRBD1 (5 bases). V lost 3 bases and J 6 bases, leaving 15 bases between the germline ends. The germline V gene has CDR1 SGHRS and CDR2 YFSETQ. This CDR3 is 15 amino acids long. This CDR3 reads CASSSAGIMDEKLFF. The CDR3 nucleotides are TGCGCCAGCAGCTCGGCAGGGATTATGGATGAAAAACTGTTTTTT.

This clone was counted ten times or more. The chain couples TRBV2 to TRBJ2-1; 8 positions match TRBD1. Germline V gives CDR1 SNHLY, CDR2 FYNNEI. V was pared by 9 bases and J by 4 bases, with 2 bases of the junction left unmatched. This CDR3 has 12 amino acids. This CDR3 reads CARDRAYNEQFF. The CDR3, as DNA: TGTGCCAGGGACAGGGCATACAATGAGCAGTTCTTC.

V and J are TRBV14 and TRBJ1-6, with TRBD1 identical over 7 bases. With 4 bases clipped from V and 3 bases from J, the junction kept 3 bases outside the gene matches. Germline CDR1 is SGHDN and CDR2 is FVKESK. The CDR3 loop spans 15 amino acids. The CDR3: CASSPGTVYNSPLHF. The CDR3 bases are TGTGCCAGCAGCCCCGGGACAGTCTATAATTCACCCCTCCACTTT.

V gene TRBV3-1 (or the pseudogene TRBV3-2) combines with J gene TRBJ1-1, with D perhaps TRBD1 (6 bases). V was shortened by 1 base and J by 1 base, with 13 bases between the two germline ends. CDR3 length: 16 residues. From germline, CDR1 is LGHDT and CDR2 YNNKEL (reference sequence). This CDR3 reads CASSQVRTAGNTEAFF. CDR3 nucleotides: TGTGCCAGCAGCCAAGTGAGGACAGCCGGGAACACTGAAGCTTTCTTT.

V is TRBV5-6 and J is TRBJ1-1; D may be TRBD1 (5 bases). The germline V gene has CDR1 SGHDT and CDR2 YYEEEE. The V end was cut by 4 bases, the J end by 1 base, with 14 bases between. The CDR3 is 15 residues long. The CDR3, as DNA: TGTGCCAGCAGCATGTGGGGCACCCGGAACACTGAAGCTTTCTTT. It yields the protein CASSMWGTRNTEAFF. Full variable domain (rest looked up from reference TRBV5-6 and TRBJ1-1): DAGVTQSPTHLIKTRGQQVTLRCSPKSGHDTVSWYQQALGQGPQFIFQYYEEEERQRGNFPDRFSGHQFPNYSSELNVNALLLGDSALYLCASSMWGTRNTEAFFGQGTRLTVV.

The chain joins TRBV19 to TRBJ2-7; 7 nucleotides agree with TRBD1. The CDR3 is 13 residues long. Germline V gene data show CDR1 as LNHDA and CDR2 as SQIVND (reference sequence). After removal of 5 bases from V and 6 bases from J, the junction contained 7 bases not matched to a gene. The CDR3 nucleotides read TGTGCCAGTAGTGAGGACAGGATGGGCGAGCAGTACTTC. This encodes CASSEDRMGEQYF.

This clone was counted once. CDR3 sequence reads: CASTPGQGAKAFF. CDR3 DNA sequence: TGCGCCAGCACCCCGGGACAGGGGGCTAAAGCTTTCTTT. This chain links TRBV5-1 with TRBJ1-1, with 12 bases identical to TRBD1. Germline assignment: CDR1 SGHRS and CDR2 YFSETQ. V dropped 6 bases and J dropped 9; count of bases not matched to a gene: 6. The CDR3 covers 13 residues. Full variable domain (missing parts from reference TRBV5-1 and TRBJ1-1): KAGVTQTPRYLIKTRGQQVTLSCSPISGHRSVSWYQQTPGQGLQFLFEYFSETQRNKGNFPGRFSGRQFSNSRSEMNVSTLELGDSALYLCASTPGQGAKAFFGQGTRLTVV.

The chain employs TRBV5-1 and TRBJ2-2, with 12 bases fitting TRBD1. CDR1 is SGHRS and CDR2 is YFSETQ in the germline V gene. V lost 7 bases, J lost 7 bases, and 14 bases stayed unmatched. The CDR3 runs to 17 residues. CDR3 bases: TGCGCCAGCCTAAAGGGACCGGGACAGGGGGCGATCGGGGAGCTGTTTTTT. Its protein is CASLKGPGQGAIGELFF.

The gene calls are TRBV12-3 or TRBV12-4 and TRBJ2-4; D may be TRBD1 (6 bases). This CDR3 has 12 amino acids. V lost 6 bases and J 6 bases, leaving 9 bases between the germline ends. This chain's CDR3 is CASRTGRNIQYF. CDR3 bases: TGTGCCAGCAGGACAGGCCGAAACATTCAGTACTTC.

As regards this clone: Other nucleotide sequences from this sample produce the same CDR3. The chain has TRBV18 and TRBJ2-7; the D gene is possibly TRBD1 (6 bases). The germline CDR1 and CDR2 sequences are KGHSH and LQKENI. V lost 3 bases, J lost 3 bases, and 9 bases lay in between. The CDR3 has 13 residues. The CDR3 region is CASSPLQGYEQYF. In nucleotides, the CDR3 is TGTGCCAGCTCACCGCTACAGGGCTACGAGCAGTACTTC. Using reference TRBV18 and TRBJ2-7 for the parts outside the CDR3, the full variable domain is NAGVMQNPRHLVRRRGQEARLRCSPMKGHSHVYWYRQLPEEGLKFMVYLQKENIIDESGMPKERFSAEFPKEGPSILRIQQVVRGDSAAYFCASSPLQGYEQYFGPGTRLTVT.

The gene calls are TRBV4-1 and TRBJ2-7; no firm D call. Germline V gives CDR1 MGHRA, CDR2 YSYEKL. V gave up 3 bases and J gave up 5 bases, with 8 bases separating them. The CDR3 covers 12 residues. The CDR3 spells CASSHPSHEQYF. The CDR3 region has the DNA TGCGCCAGCAGCCACCCGTCTCACGAGCAGTACTTC.

The V and J genes are TRBV5-1 and TRBJ2-2; TRBD2 matches at 10 bases. Trimming took 4 bases from V and 2 from J; bases not matched to a gene: 5. This CDR3 is 16 amino acids long. Germline lookup yields CDR1 SGHRS and CDR2 YFSETQ. Here the CDR3 DNA reads TGCGCCAGCAGCCCGACTAGCGGGCTTAACACCGGGGAGCTGTTTTTT. Translation gives CASSPTSGLNTGELFF.

In DNA form, the CDR3 reads TGCGCCAGCAGTGGACCAGGGATAGGGTACGATCAGCCCCAGCATTTT. Its translation is CASSGPGIGYDQPQHF. The rearrangement uses TRBV10-2 and TRBJ1-5, with D perhaps matching TRBD1 (5 bases). CDR1 is WSHSY, CDR2 SAAADI, per germline. The CDR3 totals 16 residues. Trimming cost V 4 bases and J 5 bases, with 18 bases left between them.

The V and J genes are TRBV11-3 and TRBJ1-6; 9 nucleotides align to TRBD1. The CDR3 is 18 residues long. Germline V gene lookup returns CDR1 SGHNT and CDR2 YENEEA. With 5 bases clipped from V and 9 bases from J, the junction kept 17 bases outside the gene matches. CDR3 in amino acids: CASSTPLAATGGSSPLHF. The CDR3 DNA is TGTGCCAGCAGCACACCGTTGGCTGCGACAGGGGGAAGTTCACCCCTCCACTTT. The complete variable domain, with remaining parts taken from reference TRBV11-3 and TRBJ1-6, reads EAGVVQSPRYKIIEKKQPVAFWCNPISGHNTLYWYLQNLGQGPELLIRYENEEAVDDSQLPKDRFSAERLKGVDSTLKIQPAELGDSAVYLCASSTPLAATGGSSPLHFGNGTRLTVT.

The CDR3 nucleotides are TGTGCCAGCAGCGGACTTTTAAACCCTGAAGCTTTCTTT. This gives the protein CASSGLLNPEAFF. The rearrangement links TRBV11-2 to TRBJ1-1; no reliable D call. Germline CDR1 and CDR2: SGHAT and FQNNGV. The ends were cut back, 5 bases at V and 6 bases at J, with 13 bases in the middle. This CDR3 contains 13 residues.

This clone has only a few counts. This chain links TRBV28 with TRBJ1-5, with no clear D. V lost 5 bases and J 5 bases, leaving 7 bases between the germline ends. The V gene's germline CDR1 is MDHEN and CDR2 SYDVKM. The CDR3 runs 12 residues. As DNA, the CDR3 is TGTGCCAGCAGTGTCAAATATCAGCCCCAGCATTTT. Translated: CASSVKYQPQHF. The full variable domain, with the rest looked up from reference TRBV28 and TRBJ1-5, is DVKVTQSSRYLVKRTGEKVFLECVQDMDHENMFWYRQDPGLGLRLIYFSYDVKMKEKGDIPEGYSVSREKKERFSLILESASTNQTSMYLCASSVKYQPQHFGDGTRLSIL.

This sequence joins TRBV5-1 and TRBJ2-1; TRBD1 might be the D (6 bases). Germline V gene data show CDR1 as SGHRS and CDR2 as YFSETQ. Trimming cost V 4 bases and J 7 bases, with 15 bases left between them. The CDR3 contains 14 residues. This CDR3 is CASSPDRIENEQFF. Here the CDR3 DNA reads TGCGCCAGCAGCCCCGACAGGATTGAGAATGAGCAGTTCTTC.

The chain employs TRBV30 and TRBJ2-7; D ambiguous. CDR1 is GTSNPN and CDR2 is SVGIG in the germline V gene (reference sequence). The CDR3 runs to 11 residues. Trimming left V 3 bases short and J 0 bases short, with 3 bases between. CDR3 DNA sequence: TGTGCCTGGAGACACTCCTACGAGCAGTACTTC. It specifies CAWRHSYEQYF.